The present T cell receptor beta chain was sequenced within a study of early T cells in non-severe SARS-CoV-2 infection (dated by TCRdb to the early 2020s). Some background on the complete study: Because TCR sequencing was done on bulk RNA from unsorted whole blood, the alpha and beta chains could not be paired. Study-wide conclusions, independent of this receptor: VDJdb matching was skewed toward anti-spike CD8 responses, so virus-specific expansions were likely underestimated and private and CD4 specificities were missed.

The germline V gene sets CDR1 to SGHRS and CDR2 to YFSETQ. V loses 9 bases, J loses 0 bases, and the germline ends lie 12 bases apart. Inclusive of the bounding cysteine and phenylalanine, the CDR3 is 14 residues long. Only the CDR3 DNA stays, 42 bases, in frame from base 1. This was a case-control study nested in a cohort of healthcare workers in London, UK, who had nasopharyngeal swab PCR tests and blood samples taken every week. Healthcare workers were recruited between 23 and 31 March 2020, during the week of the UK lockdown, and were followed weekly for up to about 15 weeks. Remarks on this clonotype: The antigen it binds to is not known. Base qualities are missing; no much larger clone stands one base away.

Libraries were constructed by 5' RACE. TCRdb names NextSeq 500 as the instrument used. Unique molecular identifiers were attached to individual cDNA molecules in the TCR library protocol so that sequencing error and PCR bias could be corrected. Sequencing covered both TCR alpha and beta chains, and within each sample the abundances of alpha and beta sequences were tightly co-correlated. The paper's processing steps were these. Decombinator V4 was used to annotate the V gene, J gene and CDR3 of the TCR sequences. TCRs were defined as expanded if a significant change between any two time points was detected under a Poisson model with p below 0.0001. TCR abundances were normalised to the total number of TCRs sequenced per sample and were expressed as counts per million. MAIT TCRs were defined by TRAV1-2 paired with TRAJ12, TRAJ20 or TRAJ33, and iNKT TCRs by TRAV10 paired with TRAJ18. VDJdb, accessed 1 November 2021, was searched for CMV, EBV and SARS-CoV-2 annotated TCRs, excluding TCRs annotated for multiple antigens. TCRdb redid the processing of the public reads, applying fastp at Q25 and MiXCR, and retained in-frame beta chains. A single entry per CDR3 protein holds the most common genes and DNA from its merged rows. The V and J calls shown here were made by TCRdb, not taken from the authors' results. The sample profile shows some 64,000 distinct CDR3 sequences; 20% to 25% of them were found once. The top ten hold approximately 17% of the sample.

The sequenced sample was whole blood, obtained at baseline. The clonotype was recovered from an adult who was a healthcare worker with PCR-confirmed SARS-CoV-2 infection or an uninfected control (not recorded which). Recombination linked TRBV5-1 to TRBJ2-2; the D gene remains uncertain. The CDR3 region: CATTTDPNTGELFF. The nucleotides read TGCGCCACTACGACGGACCCGAACACCGGGGAGCTGTTTTTT.